The 20 T cell receptor beta chains listed next were all sequenced from one sample in a study of beta chain features in type 1 diabetes. Study-level results: Shortening that was moderate but significant affected the TCRB CDR3s of Type 1 diabetes patients in all four CD4+ subsets.

Every isolated RNA sample was fully reverse transcribed, so sequencing captured expressed TCRB transcripts. Sequenced by immunoSEQ multiplex PCR; TCRdb stores in-frame clones only, minus some. Here the sample spans about 160,000 clones, about 8.3% being singletons. These receptors have no identified antigens. Sequencing was done on a sample of central memory CD4+ T cells from blood. The receptors were sampled from a woman aged 18-29 years with type 1 diabetes.

This clone was seen a handful of times. The V and J genes are TRBV6-6 and TRBJ1-3; maybe TRBD1 (6 bases). Trimming took off 5 bases at V and 7 bases at J, with 15 bases between the two ends. The CDR3 runs to 14 residues. Germline assignment: CDR1 MNHNY and CDR2 SVGAGI (reference sequence). The CDR3 sequence is CASSGTGNWNTIYF. DNA for the CDR3: TGTGCCAGCAGTGGAACAGGGAATTGGAACACCATATATTTT.

The CDR3 coding sequence is TGTGCCAGCAGTCGGGACAGGGGCGGCACAGATACGCAGTATTTT. Protein product: CASSRDRGGTDTQYF. The rearrangement links TRBV5-8 to TRBJ2-3; TRBD1 matches at 10 bases. The CDR3 sequence is 15 residues long. Germline V gene lookup returns CDR1 SGHTS and CDR2 YDEGEE. Trimming took 5 bases from V and 1 from J; bases not matched to a gene: 4.

The chain has TRBV4-3 and TRBJ2-3; TRBD2 matches 11 bases. The CDR3 has 18 residues. V shed 0 bases, J shed 1 base, and the junction held 6 bases outside the gene matches. Germline V gene data show CDR1 as LGHNA and CDR2 as YSLEER. The CDR3 DNA follows: TGCGCCAGCAGCCAAGATCTACTAGCGGGAGACCGCACAGATACGCAGTATTTT. It specifies CASSQDLLAGDRTDTQYF.

The chain combines TRBV7-2 with TRBJ1-2, with D possibly matching TRBD1 (5 bases). Trimming cost V 5 bases and J 8 bases, with 15 bases left between them. The CDR3 runs to 13 residues. CDR1 is SGHTA and CDR2 is FQGNSA in the germline V gene. The CDR3 nucleotides are TGTGCCAGCAGCCCCTCCGGGACTGGCGGCTACACCTTC. Encoded protein: CASSPSGTGGYTF.

The V call is TRBV11-3, the J call TRBJ2-3; D call uncertain. The CDR3 has 14 amino acids. Trimming cost V 5 bases and J 4 bases, with 13 bases left between them. The germline V gene encodes CDR1 SGHNT and CDR2 YENEEA. This CDR3 is CASSPSTWSDTQYF. The CDR3 nucleotides read TGTGCCAGCAGCCCTTCGACTTGGTCAGATACGCAGTATTTT.

This clone came up a few times. This sequence may be a read error, since a much larger clone differs from it by one base. The V gene is TRBV7-9, the J gene TRBJ1-2; no reliable D call. Looked up from germline, CDR1 is SEHNR and CDR2 is FQNEAQ (reference sequence). The CDR3 consists of 12 residues. V lost 6 bases and J 0 bases, leaving 5 bases between the germline ends. The CDR3 region has the DNA TGTGCCAGCAGTCGAGCTAACTATGGCTACACCTTC. Protein: CASSRANYGYTF.

This clone was detected a few times. The J gene is TRBJ2-7, the V gene TRBV5-6; 10 nucleotides line up with TRBD2. The CDR3 consists of 16 residues. The junction had 5 bases not matched to a gene; V was cut back by 2 bases and J by 0 bases. Germline V gene lookup returns CDR1 SGHDT and CDR2 YYEEEE. CDR3 sequence (DNA): TGTGCCAGCAGCTTTTTGGCTAGCGGGAGCTCCTACGAGCAGTACTTC. This translates into CASSFLASGSSYEQYF.

Written as DNA, the CDR3 is TGCGCCAGCAGCCAAGACCCGGGCTCAGGGGAGACCCAGTACTTC. It specifies CASSQDPGSGETQYF. The chain recombines TRBV4-3 with TRBJ2-5, with D possibly TRBD1 on 5 matching bases. The germline CDR1 and CDR2 sequences are LGHNA and YSLEER. This CDR3 contains 15 residues. Trimming left V 0 bases short and J 5 bases short, with 13 bases between.

The J gene is TRBJ2-3, the V gene TRBV19; 8 bases fit TRBD2. CDR1 and CDR2 from the germline V gene are LNHDA and SQIVND (reference sequence). CDR3 size: 13 residues. V trimming: 5 bases; J trimming: 5 bases; junction bases outside the gene matches: 3. The CDR3 coding sequence is TGTGCCAGTAGTCGCCGGGGGGGAGATACGCAGTATTTT. It specifies CASSRRGGDTQYF. Supplemented by reference TRBV19 and TRBJ2-3, the full variable domain reads DGGITQSPKYLFRKEGQNVTLSCEQNLNHDAMYWYRQDPGQGLRLIYYSQIVNDFQKGDIAEGYSVSREKKESFPLTVTSAQKNPTAFYLCASSRRGGDTQYFGPGTRLTVL.

This clone occurred many times. V usage is TRBV7-2 and J usage is TRBJ2-7; D remains ambiguous. Trimming removed 1 base at V and 6 bases at J, with 16 bases between. The CDR3 runs 15 residues. CDR1 is SGHTA, CDR2 FQGNSA, per germline. CDR3 sequence: CASSLEALWQAEQYF. CDR3 sequence (DNA): TGTGCCAGCAGCTTAGAGGCTTTATGGCAGGCCGAGCAGTACTTC. Full variable domain (remainder filled in from reference TRBV7-2 and TRBJ2-7): GAGVSQSPSNKVTEKGKDVELRCDPISGHTALYWYRQSLGQGLEFLIYFQGNSAPDKSGLPSDRFSAERTGGSVSTLTIQRTQQEDSAVYLCASSLEALWQAEQYFGPGTRLTVT.

The rearrangement links TRBV6-5 to TRBJ2-7, with D tentatively TRBD1 (8 bases). Trimming shortened V by 5 bases and J by 3 bases, and 14 bases separated the two germline ends. Per germline, CDR1 MNHEY and CDR2 SVGAGI. The CDR3 consists of 14 residues. CDR3 residues: CASSQTGGVYEQYF. Here the CDR3 DNA reads TGTGCCAGCAGTCAAACAGGGGGGGTCTACGAGCAGTACTTC.

In regard to this clone: Other DNA sequences of this sample code for an identical CDR3. The chain has TRBV15 and TRBJ1-4, with 7 bases that match TRBD1. The CDR3 runs to 15 residues. The germline gives CDR1 LNHNV, CDR2 YYDKDF (reference sequence). With V trimmed by 5 bases and J by 8 bases, 11 bases remained unmatched. The CDR3 coding sequence is TGTGCCACCAGCCGACAGGGTCCGGTTGGGGAAAAACTGTTTTTT. Encoded protein: CATSRQGPVGEKLFF.

This clone was counted a few times. The V gene is TRBV28, the J gene TRBJ1-2, with TRBD1 identical over 12 bases. This CDR3 is 19 amino acids long. CDR1 MDHEN and CDR2 SYDVKM come from the germline V gene. V shed 7 bases and J 4 bases; nucleotides not matched to a gene: 19. The CDR3 sequence: CASTPPTGTGGRSSYGYTF. CDR3 bases: TGTGCCAGCACCCCCCCCACCGGGACAGGGGGCCGAAGTAGCTATGGCTACACCTTC.

This clone has just a few counts. The rearrangement uses TRBV28 and TRBJ2-7; D unclear. The CDR3 covers 11 residues. V gave up 6 bases and J gave up 3 bases, with 6 bases separating them. The germline V gene encodes CDR1 MDHEN and CDR2 SYDVKM. The CDR3 DNA follows: TGTGCCAGCAGGTCCGGCTACGAGCAGTACTTC. As protein: CASRSGYEQYF.

Only a few counts were recorded for this clone. J is TRBJ2-3 and V is TRBV18; perhaps TRBD1 as D (5 bases). Trimming took off 5 bases at V and 2 bases at J, with 11 bases between the two ends. The CDR3 is 14 residues long. Per the germline V gene, CDR1 is KGHSH and CDR2 is LQKENI. The CDR3 sequence is CASSSQGSTDTQYF. CDR3 sequence (DNA): TGTGCCAGCTCATCCCAGGGCTCCACAGATACGCAGTATTTT. Full variable domain (remainder filled in from reference TRBV18 and TRBJ2-3): NAGVMQNPRHLVRRRGQEARLRCSPMKGHSHVYWYRQLPEEGLKFMVYLQKENIIDESGMPKERFSAEFPKEGPSILRIQQVVRGDSAAYFCASSSQGSTDTQYFGPGTRLTVL.

This clone was observed a handful of times. This rearrangement joins TRBV20-1 to TRBJ1-1; TRBD1 is a possible D gene (6 bases). Germline assignment: CDR1 DFQATT and CDR2 SNEGSKA (reference sequence). V lost 7 bases to trimming and J lost 7 bases, with 13 bases between them. This CDR3 is built from 11 residues. The CDR3 reads CSVLQGYEAFF. The CDR3 nucleotides are TGCAGTGTCCTTCAGGGGTATGAAGCTTTCTTT.

This clone was observed a few times. The chain employs TRBV14 and TRBJ1-2, with D hard to call. This CDR3 is built from 12 residues. Germline V gene sequence: CDR1 SGHDN, CDR2 FVKESK. Between the trimmed V and J ends, which lost 1 base and 7 bases, there was a span of 7 bases. Here the CDR3 reads CASSQVRGGYTF. The CDR3 region has the DNA TGTGCCAGCAGCCAAGTACGGGGTGGCTACACCTTC.

This sequence joins TRBV4-2 and TRBJ2-4; 7 bases agree with TRBD1. Germline CDR1 and CDR2: LGHNA and YNFKEQ. This CDR3 has 16 residues. After removal of 5 bases from V and 3 bases from J, the junction contained 10 bases not matched to a gene. The CDR3 DNA reads as TGTGCCAGCAGCTCTATAGGACAGGCGGTCAAAAACATTCAGTACTTC. This encodes CASSSIGQAVKNIQYF.

This clone showed up just a few times. The chain carries TRBV5-1 and TRBJ2-1, with TRBD2 identical over 10 bases. Germline values: CDR1 SGHRS, CDR2 YFSETQ. The CDR3 runs to 15 residues. Trimming took 6 bases from V and 3 from J; bases not matched to a gene: 6. CDR3 residues: CASTHRTSGYNEQFF. The CDR3 nucleotides read TGCGCCAGCACGCACCGGACTAGCGGCTACAATGAGCAGTTCTTC.

This clone came up a few times. V gene TRBV28 combines with J gene TRBJ1-5, with D perhaps matching TRBD1 (6 bases). Germline V gives CDR1 MDHEN, CDR2 SYDVKM. The CDR3 spans 16 residues. Trimming took off 5 bases at V and 2 bases at J, with 16 bases between the two ends. The CDR3 DNA reads TGTGCCAGCAGTACGGGCAGGGGCTGGGGCAATCAGCCCCAGCATTTT. Translating gives CASSTGRGWGNQPQHF. Full variable domain (remainder filled in from reference TRBV28 and TRBJ1-5): DVKVTQSSRYLVKRTGEKVFLECVQDMDHENMFWYRQDPGLGLRLIYFSYDVKMKEKGDIPEGYSVSREKKERFSLILESASTNQTSMYLCASSTGRGWGNQPQHFGDGTRLSIL.